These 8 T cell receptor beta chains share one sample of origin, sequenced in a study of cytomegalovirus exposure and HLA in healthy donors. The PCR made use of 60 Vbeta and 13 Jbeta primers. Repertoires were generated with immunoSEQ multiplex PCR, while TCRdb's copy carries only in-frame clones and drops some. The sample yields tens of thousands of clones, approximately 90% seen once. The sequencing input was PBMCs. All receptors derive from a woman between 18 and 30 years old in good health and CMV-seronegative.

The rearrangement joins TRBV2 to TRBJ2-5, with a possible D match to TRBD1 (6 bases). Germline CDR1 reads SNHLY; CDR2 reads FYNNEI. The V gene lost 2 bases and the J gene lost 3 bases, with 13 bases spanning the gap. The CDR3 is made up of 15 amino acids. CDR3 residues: CASSESRGYEETQYF. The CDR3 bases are TGTGCCAGCAGTGAATCCAGGGGATACGAAGAGACCCAGTACTTC.

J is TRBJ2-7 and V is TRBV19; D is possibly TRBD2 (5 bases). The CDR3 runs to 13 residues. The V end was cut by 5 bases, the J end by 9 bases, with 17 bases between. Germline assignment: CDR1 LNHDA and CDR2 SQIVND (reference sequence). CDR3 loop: CASSPRGLRGQYF. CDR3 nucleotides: TGTGCCAGTAGTCCCCGGGGTCTACGAGGGCAGTACTTC.

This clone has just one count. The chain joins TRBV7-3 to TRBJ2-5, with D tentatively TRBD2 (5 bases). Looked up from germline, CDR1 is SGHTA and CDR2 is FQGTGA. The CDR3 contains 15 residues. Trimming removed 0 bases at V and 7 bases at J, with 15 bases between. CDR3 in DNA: TGTGCCAGCAGCTTAACCGGGTCCCCCGGAGGGACCCAGTACTTC. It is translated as CASSLTGSPGGTQYF.

The CDR3 sequence is CASSLAGGRTEAFF. In DNA, the CDR3 is TGTGCCAGCAGCTTAGCAGGGGGCCGCACTGAAGCTTTCTTT. The rearrangement joins TRBV7-8 to TRBJ1-1; 7 bases map to TRBD1. CDR3 length: 14 amino acids. In germline, CDR1 is SGHVS, CDR2 FQNEAQ. Trimming took 0 bases from V and 4 from J; bases not matched to a gene: 2.

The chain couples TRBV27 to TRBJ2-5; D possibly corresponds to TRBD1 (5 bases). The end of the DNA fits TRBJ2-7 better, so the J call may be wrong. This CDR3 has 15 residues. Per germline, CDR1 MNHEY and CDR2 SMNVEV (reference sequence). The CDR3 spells CASSLDGANTYEQYF. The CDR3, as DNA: TGTGCCAGCAGTTTAGATGGGGCAAACACCTACGAGCAGTACTTC.

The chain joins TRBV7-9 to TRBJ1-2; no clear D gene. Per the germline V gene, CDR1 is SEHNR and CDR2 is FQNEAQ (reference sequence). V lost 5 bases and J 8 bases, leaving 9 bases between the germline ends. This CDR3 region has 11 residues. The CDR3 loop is CASSVGWGYTF. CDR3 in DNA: TGTGCCAGCAGCGTCGGTTGGGGCTACACCTTC.

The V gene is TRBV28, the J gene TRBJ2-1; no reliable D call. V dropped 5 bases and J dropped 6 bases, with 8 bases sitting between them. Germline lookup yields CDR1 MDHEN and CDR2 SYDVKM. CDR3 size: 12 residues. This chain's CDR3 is CASSSYLNEQFF. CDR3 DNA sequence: TGTGCCAGCAGTAGCTATCTCAATGAGCAGTTCTTC.

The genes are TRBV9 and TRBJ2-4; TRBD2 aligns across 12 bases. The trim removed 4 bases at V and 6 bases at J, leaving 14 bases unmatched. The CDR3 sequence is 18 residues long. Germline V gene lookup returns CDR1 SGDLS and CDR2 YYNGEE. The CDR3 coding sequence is TGTGCCAGCAGCTCTTTCCCCCTAGCGGGAGGGCTGGGAAACATTCAGTACTTC. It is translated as CASSSFPLAGGLGNIQYF.